The rows below give T cell receptor beta chains drawn from one sample of a study of blood T cell repertoires in COVID-19. TCRdb's copy holds only in-frame clones and misses some; the assay was immunoSEQ multiplex PCR. The sample has about 83,000 clones, roughly nine tenths seen once. The sample comprised peripheral blood. The receptors stem from a man aged 55 to 70 with acute or convalescent COVID-19. CDR3s include the opening cysteine and the closing phenylalanine or tryptophan. The D gene is left open where the match is weak. Not all rows give a size; the values are once, few, many and, for expanded clones, a class.

size	V	J	D	CDR3	DNA
NA	TRBV20-1	TRBJ2-5	NA	CSAKTEETQYF	TGCAGTGCTAAAACAGAAGAGACCCAGTACTTC
NA	TRBV9	TRBJ1-3	NA	CASSVKTGYSGNTIYF	TGTGCCAGCAGCGTAAAAACAGGGTACTCTGGAAACACCATATATTTT
NA	TRBV19	TRBJ2-5	TRBD2	CASSPSGRGGWETQYF	TGTGCCAGTAGCCCATCTGGGCGGGGGGGATGGGAGACCCAGTACTTC
once	TRBV5-5	TRBJ2-7	TRBD1	CASSSSAGTGSYEQYF	TGTGCCAGCAGCTCAAGCGCCGGGACAGGATCCTACGAGCAGTACTTC
NA	TRBV5-4	TRBJ2-5	TRBD1	CASSEGTGQTETQYF	TGTGCCAGCAGCGAGGGGACGGGACAGACGGAGACCCAGTACTTC
NA	TRBV11-3	TRBJ2-1	TRBD2	CASSRGTSGGPYNEQFF	TGTGCCAGCAGCCGGGGGACTAGCGGGGGGCCTTACAATGAGCAGTTCTTC
NA	TRBV24-1	TRBJ2-3	TRBD2	CATGAGGASDTQYF	TGTGCCACCGGGGCCGGGGGGGCCTCTGATACGCAGTATTTT
once	TRBV19	TRBJ2-2	TRBD1	CASSSKDRGKGGELFF	TGTGCCAGTAGTTCGAAGGACAGGGGGAAAGGCGGGGAGCTGTTTTTT
NA	TRBV3-1/TRBV3-2	TRBJ1-5	NA	CASSQTYNQPQHF	TGTGCCAGCAGCCAGACTTATAACCAGCCCCAGCATTTT
NA	TRBV28	TRBJ2-7	NA	CASRSLVAGPYEQYF	TGTGCCAGCAGGTCGTTGGTGGCGGGTCCCTACGAGCAGTACTTC
NA	TRBV19	TRBJ1-5	TRBD1	CASSMLTGGAEIQPQHF	TGTGCCAGTAGTATGTTGACAGGGGGGGCGGAAATTCAGCCCCAGCATTTT
NA	TRBV20-1	TRBJ1-2	TRBD1	CSAIDREETTF	TGCAGTGCTATTGACAGGGAAGAGACTACCTTC
NA	TRBV2	TRBJ2-3	TRBD2	CASLLLAGRADTQYF	TGTGCCAGCCTCCTACTAGCGGGGAGGGCAGATACGCAGTATTTT
NA	TRBV10-3	TRBJ1-2	TRBD1	CAINGQGTGYGYTF	TGTGCCATCAACGGACAGGGCACTGGATATGGCTACACCTTC
NA	TRBV5-6	TRBJ1-1	NA	CASSLISMNTEAFF	TGTGCCAGCAGCTTGATTAGTATGAACACTGAAGCTTTCTTT
NA	TRBV6-5	TRBJ1-2	TRBD1	CAGKQGALKSGYTF	TGTGCAGGCAAGCAGGGGGCGCTTAAGAGTGGCTACACCTTC
NA	TRBV7-2	TRBJ1-2	TRBD1	CASSLDATGIYGYTF	TGTGCCAGCAGCTTAGATGCGACAGGGATATATGGCTACACCTTC
NA	TRBV6-6	TRBJ2-5	TRBD1	CASSNPDREGGETQYF	TGTGCCAGCAGTAACCCCGACAGGGAAGGTGGAGAGACCCAGTACTTC
NA	TRBV19	TRBJ2-5	TRBD2	CASRALGSGDPRETQYF	TGTGCCAGTAGGGCCCTGGGGAGCGGGGATCCCCGAGAGACCCAGTACTTC
NA	TRBV7-8	TRBJ2-3	NA	CASSLVFTDTQYF	TGTGCCAGCAGCTTAGTCTTCACAGATACGCAGTATTTT
NA	TRBV27	TRBJ2-4	TRBD2	CASSSPGEGAKNIQYF	TGTGCCAGCAGCTCCCCGGGGGAGGGGGCCAAAAACATTCAGTACTTC
NA	TRBV7-9	TRBJ1-2	NA	CASSIDTRDGYTF	TGTGCCAGCAGCATTGACACCCGAGACGGCTACACCTTC
NA	TRBV18	TRBJ2-2	NA	CASSLDRPNTGELFF	TGTGCCAGCTCACTGGACAGACCGAACACCGGGGAGCTGTTTTTT
NA	TRBV15	TRBJ2-3	TRBD1	CATSRDQGQGLDTQYF	TGTGCCACCAGCAGAGACCAGGGACAGGGGTTGGATACGCAGTATTTT
few	TRBV7-2	TRBJ1-1	TRBD1	CASSLGTGNTEAFF	TGTGCCAGCAGCTTAGGGACAGGGAACACTGAAGCTTTCTTT
NA	TRBV7-2	TRBJ2-3	TRBD1	CASSPGTGTDTQYF	TGTGCCAGCAGCCCAGGGACAGGCACAGATACGCAGTATTTT
NA	TRBV27	TRBJ2-5	TRBD1	CASRPEGQGGGTQYF	TGTGCCAGCAGACCCGAGGGACAGGGTGGGGGGACCCAGTACTTC
NA	TRBV28	TRBJ1-6	TRBD1	CASSHDRDYNSPLHF	TGTGCCAGCAGTCACGACAGGGATTATAATTCACCCCTCCACTTT
NA	TRBV5-4	TRBJ2-1	TRBD1	CASSYDRGSSYNEQFF	TGTGCCAGCAGCTATGACAGGGGTAGCTCCTACAATGAGCAGTTCTTC
once	TRBV6-5	TRBJ1-2	NA	CASSYSETVNYGYTF	TGTGCCAGCAGTTACTCGGAGACAGTTAACTATGGCTACACCTTC
NA	TRBV5-1	TRBJ2-3	TRBD2	CASSAPGLAVTDTQYF	TGCGCCAGCAGCGCTCCCGGACTAGCGGTCACAGATACGCAGTATTTT
NA	TRBV7-9	TRBJ1-6	NA	CASSLESSYNSPLHF	TGTGCCAGCAGCTTAGAGAGCTCCTATAATTCACCCCTCCACTTT
once	TRBV21-1	TRBJ1-2	NA	CATTEGYGYTF	TGTGCCACGACTGAAGGTTATGGCTACACCTTC